Presented here are 12 T cell receptor beta chains from one specimen sequenced in a study of OX40 agonist ivuxolimab in advanced cancers. Using immunoSEQ multiplex PCR, the repertoire was profiled, and TCRdb retains in-frame clones only, with some absent. The sample records under 65,000 clones, more than 75% being singletons. Source: CD4+ or CD8+ T cells sorted from blood, taken in a trial of the OX40 agonist ivuxolimab. The receptor set was obtained from an adult with an advanced solid tumor such as melanoma, head and neck, liver or kidney cancer.

V usage is TRBV7-9 and J usage is TRBJ2-1, with D perhaps given as TRBD1 or TRBD2 (5 bases each). Per germline, CDR1 SEHNR and CDR2 FQNEAQ (reference sequence). The CDR3 has 14 amino acids. V shed 1 base and J shed 6 bases, with 10 bases lying between them. The CDR3 region is CASSLVAGGNEQFF. CDR3 in DNA: TGTGCCAGCAGCTTAGTAGCTGGGGGCAATGAGCAGTTCTTC.

V usage is TRBV10-2 and J usage is TRBJ2-5, with 11 bases lining up with TRBD2. Trimming at V came to 2 bases and at J to 5 bases, leaving 4 bases not matched to a gene. The CDR3 covers 15 residues. Germline lookup yields CDR1 WSHSY and CDR2 SAAADI. The CDR3 DNA sequence: TGCGCCAGCAGTGAGGCTAGCGGGGGGAGGGAGACCCAGTACTTC. This codes for CASSEASGGRETQYF.

The gene calls are TRBV18 and TRBJ1-2; 7 bases match TRBD1. V lost 3 bases to trimming and J lost 12 bases; unmatched junction nucleotides: 4. CDR3 length: 11 residues. Germline V gene lookup returns CDR1 KGHSH and CDR2 LQKENI. The CDR3 loop is CASSPGQEDTF. In DNA form, the CDR3 reads TGTGCCAGCTCACCTGGACAGGAGGACACCTTC.

This rearrangement joins TRBV7-9 to TRBJ1-1; D ambiguous. This CDR3 spans 13 amino acids. Per the germline V gene, CDR1 is SEHNR and CDR2 is FQNEAQ (reference sequence). V was trimmed by 6 bases and J by 0 bases, leaving 8 bases between them. The CDR3 nucleotides are TGTGCCAGCAGTTGGGAATTGAACACTGAAGCTTTCTTT. It yields the protein CASSWELNTEAFF.

This clone was counted a few times. The V gene is TRBV20-1, the J gene TRBJ2-4, with unresolved D. Germline-derived CDR1 and CDR2 are DFQATT and SNEGSKA (reference sequence). The CDR3 extends over 11 amino acids. The V gene lost 0 bases and the J gene lost 8 bases, with 5 bases spanning the gap. CDR3 region: CSARDMDIQYF. The CDR3 DNA reads as TGCAGTGCTAGAGATATGGACATTCAGTACTTC.

The genes are TRBV4-2 and TRBJ2-7, with 10 bases matching TRBD1. This CDR3 comprises 17 residues. Germline CDR1 and CDR2: LGHNA and YNFKEQ. V lost 4 bases to trimming and J lost 2 bases; unmatched junction nucleotides: 11. The CDR3 loop is CASSPSIGQGGTYEQYF. Written as DNA, the CDR3 is TGTGCCAGCAGCCCATCAATCGGACAGGGGGGGACCTACGAGCAGTACTTC.

The chain links TRBV11-2 to TRBJ2-6; D possibly uses TRBD1 or TRBD2 (5 bases each). The CDR3 is 15 residues long. The V end was cut by 1 base, the J end by 4 bases, with 8 bases between. Germline V gene sequence: CDR1 SGHAT, CDR2 FQNNGV. CDR3: CASSLAGAGANVLTF. CDR3 sequence (DNA): TGTGCCAGCAGCTTAGCCGGGGCCGGGGCCAACGTCCTGACTTTC.

The chain recombines TRBV5-8 with TRBJ1-4; D is ambiguous. Germline V lookup: CDR1 SGHTS, CDR2 YDEGEE. The CDR3 is made up of 15 amino acids. V was shortened by 0 bases and J by 8 bases, with 14 bases between the two germline ends. The CDR3 region is CASSLERPLGEKLFF. In DNA form, the CDR3 reads TGTGCCAGCAGCTTGGAAAGGCCCCTGGGGGAAAAACTGTTTTTT.

The chain carries TRBV6-1 and TRBJ1-5, with TRBD1 as a possible D gene (5 bases). Trimming took off 6 bases at V and 0 bases at J, with 12 bases between the two ends. Per the germline V gene, CDR1 is MNHNS and CDR2 is SASEGT. This CDR3 has 15 residues. Here the CDR3 reads CASRPTGVSNQPQHF. CDR3 bases: TGTGCCAGCAGGCCCACAGGAGTTAGCAATCAGCCCCAGCATTTT.

The genes are TRBV11-2 and TRBJ2-7; weak D call: TRBD2 (6 bases). The V end lost 8 bases, the J end lost 7 bases, and 21 bases lay between the germline ends. The CDR3 contains 14 residues. CDR1 is SGHAT and CDR2 is FQNNGV in the germline V gene. CDR3 in amino acids: CASLPGGIGGEQYF. Written as DNA, the CDR3 is TGTGCCAGCCTCCCCGGCGGGATCGGTGGAGAGCAGTACTTC.

The chain employs TRBV7-3 and TRBJ1-6; 8 nucleotides match TRBD1. After removal of 4 bases from V and 10 bases from J, the junction contained 6 bases not matched to a gene. Germline V gives CDR1 SGHTA, CDR2 FQGTGA. The CDR3 has 14 residues. CDR3: CASSSTGAGSPLHF. CDR3 DNA: TGTGCCAGCAGCTCGACAGGGGCTGGGTCACCCCTCCACTTT.

V gene TRBV2 combines with J gene TRBJ1-6; D perhaps matches TRBD1 (6 bases). The CDR3 is 15 residues long. V gave up 2 bases and J gave up 7 bases, with 12 bases separating them. Germline V gene sequence: CDR1 SNHLY, CDR2 FYNNEI. In DNA, the CDR3 is TGTGCCAGCAGTGAACGGGGGGCGGGAAATTCACCCCTCCACTTT. Amino acids: CASSERGAGNSPLHF.